This T cell receptor beta chain was captured by sequencing in a study of blood T cell repertoires in COVID-19. Study background: There were acute and convalescent COVID-19 samples, and they came from the United States, Italy and Spain. The cDNA or gDNA used as material had been derived from T cells, B-cell-depleted T cells, or PBMCs.

This clone showed up just once. In the source study's methods: Nucleated cell counts were estimated from reference gene primer amplification. The table came from immunoSEQ multiplex PCR; TCRdb's copy has only in-frame clones and leaves some out. That table furnishes V, J and clone size, whereas the DNA furnished D and trimming. The sample records tens of thousands of clones, around nine tenths being singletons. The V and J ends lost 0 bases and 7 bases respectively, with 15 bases between them. Germline CDR1 GTSNPN, CDR2 SVGIG (reference sequence). The CDR3 runs 15 residues. The sequence came from a man between 60 and 70 years old with acute or convalescent COVID-19. The chain uses TRBV30 and TRBJ1-4; D is possibly TRBD1 (6 bases). The source material was peripheral blood. CDR3 DNA sequence: TGTGCCTGGAGTGTACAGGGAACAGGAGCTGAAAAACTGTTTTTT. Translation gives CAWSVQGTGAEKLFF.